A selection of T cell receptor beta chains follows, all from one sample in a study of shared clonotypes between healthy human individuals. Clones were read by immunoSEQ multiplex PCR, and TCRdb kept only the in-frame ones, dropping some. The sample carries around 450,000 clones, around 79% recorded once. The sequenced sample consisted of PBMCs. The source of these receptors is a woman aged 40-49 years in good health. Some clones in this sample may be carry-over from other donors' samples. Both conserved end residues are part of each CDR3. D genes are given only for firm matches. Clone size is not always given. Where it is, it says once, few, many or a class for expanded clones.

V gene	J gene	D gene	clone size	CDR3 protein	CDR3 DNA
TRBV28	TRBJ2-7	.	.	CASSDTQGTLPYEQYF	TGTGCCAGCAGTGATACACAGGGAACCCTTCCCTACGAGCAGTACTTC
TRBV7-2	TRBJ2-1	TRBD2	.	CASSPASGRATEQFF	TGTGCCAGCAGCCCTGCTAGCGGGAGGGCTACTGAGCAGTTCTTC
TRBV2	TRBJ1-3	.	.	CASSLDEGNTIYF	TGTGCCAGCAGCCTCGACGAGGGAAACACCATATATTTT
TRBV30	TRBJ1-5	.	.	CAWSVRYNQPQHF	TGTGCCTGGAGTGTAAGGTATAATCAGCCCCAGCATTTT
TRBV29-1	TRBJ2-7	TRBD1	.	CSVRTGSSYEQYF	TGCAGCGTTAGGACAGGCAGCTCCTACGAGCAGTACTTC
TRBV7-2	TRBJ2-1	TRBD2	.	CASSLERTSIHEQFF	TGTGCCAGCAGCTTAGAAAGGACTAGCATACATGAGCAGTTCTTC
TRBV28	TRBJ1-1	TRBD1	.	CASSPRQGVNTEAFF	TGTGCCAGCAGTCCCAGACAGGGGGTGAACACTGAAGCTTTCTTT
TRBV2	TRBJ2-5	.	.	CASSFTETQYF	TGTGCCAGCAGTTTCACAGAGACCCAGTACTTC
TRBV2	TRBJ1-2	.	once	CASSEIRDAGSGYTF	TGTGCCAGCAGTGAGATCCGGGACGCGGGATCTGGCTACACCTTC
TRBV6-6	TRBJ2-7	.	.	CASSYSRGSDEQYF	TGTGCCAGCAGTTACTCGAGGGGTAGCGACGAGCAGTACTTC
TRBV4-2	TRBJ2-1	.	.	CASSQLGLRLAEQFF	TGTGCCAGCAGCCAATTGGGGCTAAGACTTGCGGAGCAGTTCTTC
TRBV7-7	TRBJ2-5	TRBD2	.	CASSLRAAGGTQYF	TGTGCTAGCAGCTTAAGGGCCGCGGGAGGGACCCAGTACTTC
TRBV5-1	TRBJ2-7	TRBD1	.	CASSLGGQGNYEQYF	TGCGCCAGCAGCTTGGGGGGACAGGGAAACTACGAGCAGTACTTC
TRBV9	TRBJ2-2	.	once	CASSFQLNTGELFF	TGTGCCAGCAGCTTCCAGCTAAACACCGGGGAGCTGTTTTTT
TRBV2	TRBJ2-2	TRBD1	.	CASSPGTGGTGELFF	TGTGCCAGCAGCCCAGGGACAGGAGGGACCGGGGAGCTGTTTTTT
TRBV7-2	TRBJ2-1	TRBD2	.	CASSLARGTSGVSSYNEQFF	TGTGCCAGCAGCTTAGCCAGGGGGACTAGCGGTGTTTCGTCCTACAATGAGCAGTTCTTC
TRBV11-1	TRBJ1-2	TRBD1	many	CASSLQGDYGYTF	TGTGCCAGCAGCTTACAGGGGGACTATGGCTACACCTTC
TRBV2	TRBJ2-5	.	few	CASSDEGFQETQYF	TGTGCCAGCAGTGATGAAGGCTTCCAAGAGACCCAGTACTTC
TRBV7-2	TRBJ2-3	.	.	CASSLASYTDTQYF	TGTGCCAGCAGCTTAGCATCGTACACAGATACGCAGTATTTT
TRBV6-5	TRBJ2-3	TRBD2	once	CASSPAGGGADTQYF	TGTGCCAGCAGTCCTGCGGGAGGAGGGGCAGATACGCAGTATTTT
TRBV10-1	TRBJ2-3	TRBD1	once	CASSRDSPTDTQYF	TGCGCCAGCAGTCGGGACAGCCCCACAGATACGCAGTATTTT
TRBV28	TRBJ1-4	.	.	CATLPLFGLFNEKLFF	TGTGCCACTCTACCTCTATTCGGGCTCTTTAATGAAAAACTGTTTTTT
TRBV7-9	TRBJ2-7	TRBD2	.	CASSRSGTEQYF	TGTGCCAGCAGCCGTAGCGGGACCGAGCAGTACTTC
TRBV4-1	TRBJ2-7	TRBD2	.	CASSRFLRLASYEQYF	TGCGCCAGCAGCCGTTTTCTGAGACTAGCGTCCTACGAGCAGTACTTC
TRBV5-1	TRBJ2-7	TRBD2	.	CASSLGASGHEQYF	TGCGCCAGCAGCTTGGGGGCTAGCGGTCACGAGCAGTACTTC
TRBV25-1	TRBJ1-1	TRBD1	.	CASSAYRGEAFF	TGTGCCAGCAGTGCTTACAGGGGTGAAGCTTTCTTT
TRBV6-6	TRBJ2-7	TRBD2	.	CASTGTSGTSYEQYF	TGTGCCAGCACCGGGACTAGCGGGACCTCCTACGAGCAGTACTTC
TRBV19	TRBJ2-2	.	.	CASMWGRNANTGELFF	TGTGCCAGTATGTGGGGACGGAACGCGAACACCGGGGAGCTGTTTTTT
TRBV6-5	TRBJ2-1	.	few	CASSYTIQSSYNEQFF	TGTGCCAGCAGTTACACCATCCAGAGCTCCTACAATGAGCAGTTCTTC
TRBV5-1	TRBJ1-3	.	.	CASSLVLSGSGPGNTIYF	TGCGCCAGCAGCTTGGTTTTGAGTGGGTCAGGGCCCGGAAACACCATATATTTT
TRBV2	TRBJ2-2	.	.	CASSPSLDRAGELFF	TGTGCCAGCAGCCCTAGCTTAGATCGGGCCGGGGAGCTGTTTTTT
TRBV7-2	TRBJ1-2	.	.	CASSFSGFYGYTF	TGTGCCAGCAGCTTTTCAGGGTTTTATGGCTACACCTTC
TRBV11-2	TRBJ2-1	TRBD2	.	CASSYQFVGAGGRANEQFF	TGTGCCAGCAGCTATCAATTTGTTGGAGCGGGAGGGAGGGCTAATGAGCAGTTCTTC
TRBV19	TRBJ1-5	.	.	CASSIHRNSLLSNQPQHF	TGTGCCAGTAGTATACACAGAAACAGTTTACTTAGCAATCAGCCCCAGCATTTT
TRBV19	TRBJ2-5	TRBD2	few	CASSTRLAGETQYF	TGTGCCAGTAGTACCCGACTAGCGGGGGAGACCCAGTACTTC
TRBV28	TRBJ2-5	.	few	CASAVWGAGVETQYF	TGTGCCTCAGCAGTCTGGGGCGCAGGGGTAGAGACCCAGTACTTC